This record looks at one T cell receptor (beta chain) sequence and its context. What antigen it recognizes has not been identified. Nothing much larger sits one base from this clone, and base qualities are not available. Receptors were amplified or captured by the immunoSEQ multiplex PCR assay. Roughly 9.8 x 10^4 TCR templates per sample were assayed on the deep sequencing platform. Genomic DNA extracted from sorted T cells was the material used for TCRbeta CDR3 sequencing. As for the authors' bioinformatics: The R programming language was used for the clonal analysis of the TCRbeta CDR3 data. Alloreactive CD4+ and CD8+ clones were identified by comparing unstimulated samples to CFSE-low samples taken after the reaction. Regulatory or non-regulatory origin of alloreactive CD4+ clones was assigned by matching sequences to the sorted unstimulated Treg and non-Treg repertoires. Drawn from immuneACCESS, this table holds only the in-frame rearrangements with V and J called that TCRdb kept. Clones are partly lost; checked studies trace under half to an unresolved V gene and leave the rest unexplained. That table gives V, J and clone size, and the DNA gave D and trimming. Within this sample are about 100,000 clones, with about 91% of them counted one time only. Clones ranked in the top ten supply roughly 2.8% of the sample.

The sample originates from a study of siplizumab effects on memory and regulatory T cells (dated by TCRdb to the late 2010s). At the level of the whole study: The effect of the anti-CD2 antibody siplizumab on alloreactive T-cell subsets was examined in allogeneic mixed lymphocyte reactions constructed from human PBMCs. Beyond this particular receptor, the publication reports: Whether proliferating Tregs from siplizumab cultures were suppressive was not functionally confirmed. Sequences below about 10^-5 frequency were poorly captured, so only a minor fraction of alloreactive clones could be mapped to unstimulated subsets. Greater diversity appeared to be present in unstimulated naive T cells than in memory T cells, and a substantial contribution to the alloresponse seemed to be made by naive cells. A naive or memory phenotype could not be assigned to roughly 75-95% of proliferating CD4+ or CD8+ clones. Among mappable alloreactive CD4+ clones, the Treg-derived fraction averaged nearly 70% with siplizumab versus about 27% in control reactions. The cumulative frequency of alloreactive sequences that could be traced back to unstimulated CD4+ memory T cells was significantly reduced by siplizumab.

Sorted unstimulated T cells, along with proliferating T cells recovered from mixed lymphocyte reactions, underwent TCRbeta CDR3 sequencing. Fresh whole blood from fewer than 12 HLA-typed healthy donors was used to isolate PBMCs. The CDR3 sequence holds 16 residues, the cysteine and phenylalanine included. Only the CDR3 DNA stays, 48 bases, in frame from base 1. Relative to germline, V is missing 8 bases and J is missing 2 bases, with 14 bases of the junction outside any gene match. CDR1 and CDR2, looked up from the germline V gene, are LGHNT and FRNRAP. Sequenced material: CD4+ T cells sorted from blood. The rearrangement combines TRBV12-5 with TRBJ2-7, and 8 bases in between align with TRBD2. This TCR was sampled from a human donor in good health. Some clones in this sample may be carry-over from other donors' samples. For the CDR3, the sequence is CASSPLPGLETYEQYF. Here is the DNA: TGTGCTAGTTCCCCCCTCCCGGGACTAGAAACCTACGAGCAGTACTTC.